This TCR beta chain originates from a study of blood T cell repertoires in COVID-19. Overall study context: PBMCs, B-cell-depleted T cells, or T cells were the source of the cDNA or gDNA that made up the material.

Those who participated ranged in age from about 18 to 89 years and resided in 20 to 30 US areas. The study assigned cohorts using participant-reported clinical history. A PCR-confirmed or clinician-diagnosed COVID-19 case had contacted exposed participants within 2 weeks of entry. Libraries were prepared by immunoSEQ multiplex PCR; TCRdb keeps only in-frame clonotypes and omits some of them. The table lists 200,000 to 250,000 clones, around four fifths of them singletons, with about 5.3% in the top ten. Germline values: CDR1 SGHKS, CDR2 YYEKEE (reference sequence). The CDR3 length is 16 residues. V lost 0 bases and J 5 bases, leaving 14 bases between the germline ends.

The gene calls are TRBV5-5 and TRBJ1-4; D is undetermined. The sequence was obtained from a woman aged 50 to 60 who had been exposed to COVID-19. The specimen sequenced was PBMCs or T cells enriched from blood (not recorded which). The chain's CDR3 is CASSLAIAMGNEKLFF. DNA for the CDR3: TGTGCCAGCAGCTTGGCCATAGCGATGGGGAATGAAAAACTGTTTTTT.